The entry below describes one T cell receptor beta chain. This table comes from immunoSEQ multiplex PCR, and its TCRdb copy is limited to in-frame clones, with some not included. The sample records approximately 94,000 clones, 70% to 90% being singletons. The data were taken from a study of blood T cell repertoires in COVID-19. Overall study context: Samples of COVID-19 (acute and convalescent) were obtained from the United States, Italy and Spain.

The V gene lost 2 bases and the J gene lost 2 bases, with 4 bases spanning the gap. Germline-derived CDR1 and CDR2 are SGHTS and YDEGEE. This CDR3 is built from 12 residues. The source material was peripheral blood. The TCR originated in a human donor in a cohort sampled during active COVID-19. V usage is TRBV5-8 and J usage is TRBJ2-5; D call uncertain. CDR3 coding DNA: TGTGCCAGCAGCTTACAACAAGAGACCCAGTACTTC. It yields the protein CASSLQQETQYF. The entire variable domain, with the rest obtained from reference TRBV5-8 and TRBJ2-5, is as follows: EAGVTQSPTHLIKTRGQQATLRCSPISGHTSVYWYQQALGLGLQFLLWYDEGEERNRGNFPPRFSGRQFPNYSSELNVNALELEDSALYLCASSLQQETQYFGPGTRLLVL.